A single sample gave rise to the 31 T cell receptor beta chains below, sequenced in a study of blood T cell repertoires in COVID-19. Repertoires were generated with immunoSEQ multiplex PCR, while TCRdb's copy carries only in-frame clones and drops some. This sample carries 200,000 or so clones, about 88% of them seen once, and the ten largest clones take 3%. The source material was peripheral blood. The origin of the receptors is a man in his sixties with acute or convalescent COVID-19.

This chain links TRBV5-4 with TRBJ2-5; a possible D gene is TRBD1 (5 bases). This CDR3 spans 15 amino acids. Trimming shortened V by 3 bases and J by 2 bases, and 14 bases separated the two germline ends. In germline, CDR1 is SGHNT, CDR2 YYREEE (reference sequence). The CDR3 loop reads CASSWAGLGQETQYF. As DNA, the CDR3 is TGTGCCAGCAGCTGGGCAGGGCTGGGGCAAGAGACCCAGTACTTC.

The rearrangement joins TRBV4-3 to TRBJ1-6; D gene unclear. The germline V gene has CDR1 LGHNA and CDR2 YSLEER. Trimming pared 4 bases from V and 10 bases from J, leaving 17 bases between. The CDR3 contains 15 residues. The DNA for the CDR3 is TGCGCCAGCAGCCTCGATAGCCGTGTCGGGTCACCCCTCCACTTT. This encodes CASSLDSRVGSPLHF.

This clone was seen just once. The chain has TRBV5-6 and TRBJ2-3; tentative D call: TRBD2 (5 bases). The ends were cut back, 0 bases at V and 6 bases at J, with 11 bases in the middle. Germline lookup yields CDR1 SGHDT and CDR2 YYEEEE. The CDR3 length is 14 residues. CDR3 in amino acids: CASSLGGPGDTQYF. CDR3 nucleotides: TGTGCCAGCAGCTTGGGTGGCCCGGGGGATACGCAGTATTTT.

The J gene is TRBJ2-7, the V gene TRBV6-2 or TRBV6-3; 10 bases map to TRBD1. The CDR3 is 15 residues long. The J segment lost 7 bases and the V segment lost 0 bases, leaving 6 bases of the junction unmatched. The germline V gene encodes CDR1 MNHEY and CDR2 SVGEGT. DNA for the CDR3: TGTGCCAGCAGTTACTCCGACAGGGGGCGAAAGGAGCAGTACTTC. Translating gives CASSYSDRGRKEQYF.

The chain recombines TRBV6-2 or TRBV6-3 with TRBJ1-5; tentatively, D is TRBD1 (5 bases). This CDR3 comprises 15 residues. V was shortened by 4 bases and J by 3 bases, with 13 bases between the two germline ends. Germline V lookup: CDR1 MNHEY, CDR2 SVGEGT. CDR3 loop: CASSSSGRDNQPQHF. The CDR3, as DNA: TGTGCCAGCAGTTCCTCGGGGCGCGACAATCAGCCCCAGCATTTT.

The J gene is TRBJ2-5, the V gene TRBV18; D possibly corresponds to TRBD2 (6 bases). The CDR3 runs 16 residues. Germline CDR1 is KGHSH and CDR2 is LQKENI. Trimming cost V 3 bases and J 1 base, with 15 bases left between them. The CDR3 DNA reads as TGTGCCAGCTCACCTGGGAACTGGGGGGTCCAAGAGACCCAGTACTTC. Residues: CASSPGNWGVQETQYF.

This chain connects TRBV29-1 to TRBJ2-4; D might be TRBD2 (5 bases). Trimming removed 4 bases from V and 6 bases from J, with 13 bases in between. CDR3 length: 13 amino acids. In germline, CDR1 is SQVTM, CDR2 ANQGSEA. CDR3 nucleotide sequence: TGCAGCGTTGTGTTCGGGGTCGGAAACATTCAGTACTTC. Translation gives CSVVFGVGNIQYF.

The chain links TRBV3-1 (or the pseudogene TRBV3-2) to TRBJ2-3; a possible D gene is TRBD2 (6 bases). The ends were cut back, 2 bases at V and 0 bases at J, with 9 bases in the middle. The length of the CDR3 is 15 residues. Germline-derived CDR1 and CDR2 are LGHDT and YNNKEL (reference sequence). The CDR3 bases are TGTGCCAGCAGCCAACGAGGGACTAGCACAGATACGCAGTATTTT. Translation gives CASSQRGTSTDTQYF.

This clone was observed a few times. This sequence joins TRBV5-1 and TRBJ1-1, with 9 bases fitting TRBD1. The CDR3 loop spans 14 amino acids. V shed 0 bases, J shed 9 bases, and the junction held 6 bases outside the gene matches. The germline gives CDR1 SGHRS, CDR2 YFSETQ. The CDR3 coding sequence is TGCGCCAGCAGCTTGGAGACAGGGGGGACTCAAGCTTTCTTT. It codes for CASSLETGGTQAFF.

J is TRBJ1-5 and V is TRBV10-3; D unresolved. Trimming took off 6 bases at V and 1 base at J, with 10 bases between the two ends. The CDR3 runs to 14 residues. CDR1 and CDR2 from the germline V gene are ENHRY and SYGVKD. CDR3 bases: TGTGCCATCAGCAAAGATGAGAGCAATCAGCCCCAGCATTTT. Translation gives CAISKDESNQPQHF.

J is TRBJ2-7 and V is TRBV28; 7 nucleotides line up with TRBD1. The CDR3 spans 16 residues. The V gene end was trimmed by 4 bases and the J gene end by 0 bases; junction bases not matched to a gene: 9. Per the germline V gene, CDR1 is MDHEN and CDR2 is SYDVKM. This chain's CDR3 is CASSSGTVGSSYEQYF. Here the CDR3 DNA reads TGTGCCAGCAGTTCCGGGACAGTGGGGAGCTCCTACGAGCAGTACTTC.

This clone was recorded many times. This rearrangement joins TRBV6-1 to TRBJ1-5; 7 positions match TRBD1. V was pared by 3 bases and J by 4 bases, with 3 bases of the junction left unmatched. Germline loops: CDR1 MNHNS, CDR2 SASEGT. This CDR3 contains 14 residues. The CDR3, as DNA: TGTGCCAGCAGTGAGTCAGGGGGGAATCAGCCCCAGCATTTT. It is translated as CASSESGGNQPQHF.

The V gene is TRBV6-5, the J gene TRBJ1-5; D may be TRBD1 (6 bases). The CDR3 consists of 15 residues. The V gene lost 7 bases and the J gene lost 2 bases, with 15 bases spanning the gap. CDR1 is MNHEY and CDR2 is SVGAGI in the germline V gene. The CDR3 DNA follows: TGTGCCAGCAAGGGTTCCCCAGGGGGCAATCAGCCCCAGCATTTT. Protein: CASKGSPGGNQPQHF.

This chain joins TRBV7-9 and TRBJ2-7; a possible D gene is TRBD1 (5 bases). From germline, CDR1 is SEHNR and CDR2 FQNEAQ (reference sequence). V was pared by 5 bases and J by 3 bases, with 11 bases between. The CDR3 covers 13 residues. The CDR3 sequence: CASSPTVFYEQYF. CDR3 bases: TGTGCCAGCAGCCCGACAGTATTCTACGAGCAGTACTTC.

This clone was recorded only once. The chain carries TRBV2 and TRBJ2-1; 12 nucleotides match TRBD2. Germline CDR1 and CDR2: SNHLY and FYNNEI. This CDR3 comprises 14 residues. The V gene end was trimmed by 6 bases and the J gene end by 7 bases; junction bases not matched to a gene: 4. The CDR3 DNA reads TGTGCCAGCAGACGACTAGCGGGGGTGAATGAGCAGTTCTTC. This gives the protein CASRRLAGVNEQFF.

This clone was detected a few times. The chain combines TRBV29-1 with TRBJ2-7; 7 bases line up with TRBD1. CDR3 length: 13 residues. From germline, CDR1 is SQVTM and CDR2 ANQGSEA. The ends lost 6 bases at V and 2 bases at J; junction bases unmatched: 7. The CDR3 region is CSVETGIAYEQYF. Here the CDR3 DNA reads TGCAGCGTAGAGACAGGGATCGCCTACGAGCAGTACTTC.

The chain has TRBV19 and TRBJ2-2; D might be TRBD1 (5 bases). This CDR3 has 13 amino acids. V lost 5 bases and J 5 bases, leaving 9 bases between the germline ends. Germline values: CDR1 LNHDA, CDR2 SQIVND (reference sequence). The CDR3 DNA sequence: TGTGCCAGTAGTCGCTCAGGGACCGGGGAGCTGTTTTTT. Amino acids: CASSRSGTGELFF.

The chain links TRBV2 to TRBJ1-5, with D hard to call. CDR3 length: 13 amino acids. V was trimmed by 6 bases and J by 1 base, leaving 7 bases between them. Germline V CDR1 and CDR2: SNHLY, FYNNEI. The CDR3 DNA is TGTGCCAGCAGGGCAGTAAGCAATCAGCCCCAGCATTTT. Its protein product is CASRAVSNQPQHF.

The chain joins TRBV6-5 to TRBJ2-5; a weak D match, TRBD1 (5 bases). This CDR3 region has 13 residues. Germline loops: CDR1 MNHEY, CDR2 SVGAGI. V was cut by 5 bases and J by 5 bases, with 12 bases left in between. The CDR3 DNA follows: TGTGCCAGCAGTAGGGGTGTTGGGGAGACCCAGTACTTC. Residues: CASSRGVGETQYF.

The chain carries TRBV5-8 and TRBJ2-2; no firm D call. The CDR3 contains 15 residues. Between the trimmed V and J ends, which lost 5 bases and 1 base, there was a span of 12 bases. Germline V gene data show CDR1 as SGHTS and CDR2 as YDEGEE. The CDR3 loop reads CASRLPQVNTGELFF. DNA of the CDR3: TGTGCCAGCAGATTACCCCAGGTGAACACCGGGGAGCTGTTTTTT.

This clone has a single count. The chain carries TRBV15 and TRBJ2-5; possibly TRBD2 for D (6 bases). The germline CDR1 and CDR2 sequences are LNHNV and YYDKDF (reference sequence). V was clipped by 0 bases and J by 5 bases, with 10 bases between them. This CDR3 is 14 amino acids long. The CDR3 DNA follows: TGTGCCACCAGCAGAGACTCCGGGAGCGAGACCCAGTACTTC. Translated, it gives CATSRDSGSETQYF.

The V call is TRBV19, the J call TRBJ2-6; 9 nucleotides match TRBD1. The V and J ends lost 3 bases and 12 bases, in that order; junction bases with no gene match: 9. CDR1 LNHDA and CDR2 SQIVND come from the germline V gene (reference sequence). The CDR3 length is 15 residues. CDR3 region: CASSIPGTGPSVLTF. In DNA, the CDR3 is TGTGCCAGTAGTATTCCCGGGACAGGGCCAAGCGTCCTGACTTTC.

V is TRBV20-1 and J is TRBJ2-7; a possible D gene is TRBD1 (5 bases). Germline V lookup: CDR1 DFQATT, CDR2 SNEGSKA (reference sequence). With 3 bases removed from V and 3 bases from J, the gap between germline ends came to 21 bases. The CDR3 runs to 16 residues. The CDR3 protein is CSASLDTRVWNYEQYF. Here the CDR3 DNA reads TGCAGTGCTAGTCTGGACACTCGCGTTTGGAACTACGAGCAGTACTTC.

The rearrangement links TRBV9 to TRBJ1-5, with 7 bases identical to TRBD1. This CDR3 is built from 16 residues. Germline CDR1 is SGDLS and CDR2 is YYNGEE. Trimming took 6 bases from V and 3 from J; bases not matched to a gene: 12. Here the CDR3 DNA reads TGTGCCAGCAACCCACCCCAGGGGGGTGACAATCAGCCCCAGCATTTT. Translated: CASNPPQGGDNQPQHF.

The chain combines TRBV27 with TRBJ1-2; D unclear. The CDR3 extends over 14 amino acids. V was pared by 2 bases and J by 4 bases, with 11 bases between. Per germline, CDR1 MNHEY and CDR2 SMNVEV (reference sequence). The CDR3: CASSLLPSLYGYTF. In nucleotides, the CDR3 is TGTGCCAGCAGTTTACTCCCCAGTCTCTATGGCTACACCTTC.

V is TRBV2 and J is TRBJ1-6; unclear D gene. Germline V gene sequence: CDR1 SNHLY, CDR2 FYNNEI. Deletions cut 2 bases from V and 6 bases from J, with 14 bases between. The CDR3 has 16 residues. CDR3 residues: CASSEMGRFGNSPLHF. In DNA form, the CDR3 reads TGTGCCAGCAGTGAAATGGGCAGGTTCGGTAATTCACCCCTCCACTTT.

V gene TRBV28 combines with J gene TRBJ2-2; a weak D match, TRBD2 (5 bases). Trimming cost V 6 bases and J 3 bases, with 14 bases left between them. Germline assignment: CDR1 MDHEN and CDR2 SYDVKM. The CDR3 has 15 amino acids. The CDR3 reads CASRPAGRDTGELFF. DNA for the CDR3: TGTGCCAGCAGGCCCGCGGGTAGAGACACCGGGGAGCTGTTTTTT.

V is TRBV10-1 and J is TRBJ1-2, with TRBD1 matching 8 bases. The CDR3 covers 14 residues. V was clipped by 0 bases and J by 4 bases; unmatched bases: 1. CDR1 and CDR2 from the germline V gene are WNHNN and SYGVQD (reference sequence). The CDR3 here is CASSESGTGYGYTF. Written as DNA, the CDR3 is TGCGCCAGCAGTGAGTCCGGGACAGGCTATGGCTACACCTTC.

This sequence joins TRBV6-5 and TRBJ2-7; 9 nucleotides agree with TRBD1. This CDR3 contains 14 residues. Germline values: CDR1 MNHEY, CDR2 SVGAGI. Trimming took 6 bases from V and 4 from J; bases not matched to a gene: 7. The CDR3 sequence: CASRPGQGVYEQYF. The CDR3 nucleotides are TGTGCCAGCAGGCCGGGACAGGGTGTTTACGAGCAGTACTTC.

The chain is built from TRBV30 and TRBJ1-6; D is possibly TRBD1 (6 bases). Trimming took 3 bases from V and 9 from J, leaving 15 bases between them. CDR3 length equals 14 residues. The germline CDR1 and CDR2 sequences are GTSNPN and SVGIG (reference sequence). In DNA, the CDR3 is TGTGCCTGGAGCGCACAGGGACGGGGTTCACCCCTCCACTTT. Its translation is CAWSAQGRGSPLHF.

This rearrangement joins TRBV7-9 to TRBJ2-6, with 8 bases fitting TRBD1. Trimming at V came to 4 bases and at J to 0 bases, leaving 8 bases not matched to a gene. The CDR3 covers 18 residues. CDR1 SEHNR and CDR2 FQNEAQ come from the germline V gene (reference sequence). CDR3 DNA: TGTGCCAGCAGCTCAACGGGACAGGAAAACTCTGGGGCCAACGTCCTGACTTTC. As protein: CASSSTGQENSGANVLTF.